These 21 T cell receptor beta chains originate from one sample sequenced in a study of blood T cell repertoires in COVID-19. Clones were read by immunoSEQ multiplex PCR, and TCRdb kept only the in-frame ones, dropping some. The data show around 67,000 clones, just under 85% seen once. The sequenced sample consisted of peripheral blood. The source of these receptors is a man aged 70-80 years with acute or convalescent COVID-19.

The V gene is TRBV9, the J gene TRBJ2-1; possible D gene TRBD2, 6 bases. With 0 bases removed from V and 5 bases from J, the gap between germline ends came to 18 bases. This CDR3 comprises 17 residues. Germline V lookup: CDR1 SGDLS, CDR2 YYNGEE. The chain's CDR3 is CASSVDGTSLTNNEQFF. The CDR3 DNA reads TGTGCCAGCAGCGTAGATGGTACTAGCTTAACGAACAATGAGCAGTTCTTC.

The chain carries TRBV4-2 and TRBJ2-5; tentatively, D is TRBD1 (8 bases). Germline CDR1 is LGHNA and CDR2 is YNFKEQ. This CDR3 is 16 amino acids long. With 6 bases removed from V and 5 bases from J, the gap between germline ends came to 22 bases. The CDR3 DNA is TGTGCCAGCAGACAAAACTTCGGACAGGGAGGGGAGACCCAGTACTTC. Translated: CASRQNFGQGGETQYF.

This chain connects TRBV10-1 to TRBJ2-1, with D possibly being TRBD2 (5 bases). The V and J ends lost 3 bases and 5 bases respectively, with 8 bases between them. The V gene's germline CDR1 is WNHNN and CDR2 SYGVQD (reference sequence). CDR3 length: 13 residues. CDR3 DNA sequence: TGCGCCAGCAGTGAAAACGGGGACAATGAGCAGTTCTTC. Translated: CASSENGDNEQFF.

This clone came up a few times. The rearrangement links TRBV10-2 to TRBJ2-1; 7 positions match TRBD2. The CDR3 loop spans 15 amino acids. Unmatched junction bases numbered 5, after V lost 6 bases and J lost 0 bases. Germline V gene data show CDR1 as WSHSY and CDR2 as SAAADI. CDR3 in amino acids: CASSSSGTSYNEQFF. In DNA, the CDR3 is TGCGCCAGCAGCTCTAGCGGAACCTCCTACAATGAGCAGTTCTTC.

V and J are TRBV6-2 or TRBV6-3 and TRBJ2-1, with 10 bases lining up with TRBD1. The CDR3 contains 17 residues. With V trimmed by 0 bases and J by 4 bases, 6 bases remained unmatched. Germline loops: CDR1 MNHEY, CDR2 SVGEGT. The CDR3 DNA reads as TGTGCCAGCAGTTACTCGCCGGGACAGGGGTTTTACAATGAGCAGTTCTTC. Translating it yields CASSYSPGQGFYNEQFF.

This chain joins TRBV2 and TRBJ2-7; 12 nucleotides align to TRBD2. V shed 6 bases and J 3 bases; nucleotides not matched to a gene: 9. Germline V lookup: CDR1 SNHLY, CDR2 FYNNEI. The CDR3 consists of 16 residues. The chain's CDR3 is CASSPSGRAGFYEQYF. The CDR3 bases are TGTGCCAGCAGCCCTAGCGGGAGGGCCGGGTTCTACGAGCAGTACTTC.

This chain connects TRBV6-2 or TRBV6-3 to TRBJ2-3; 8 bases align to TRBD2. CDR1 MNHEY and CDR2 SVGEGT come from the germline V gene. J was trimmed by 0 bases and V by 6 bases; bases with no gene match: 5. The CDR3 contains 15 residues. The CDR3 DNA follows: TGTGCCAGCAGCGCGCGGGGGGCCAGCACAGATACGCAGTATTTT. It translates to CASSARGASTDTQYF.

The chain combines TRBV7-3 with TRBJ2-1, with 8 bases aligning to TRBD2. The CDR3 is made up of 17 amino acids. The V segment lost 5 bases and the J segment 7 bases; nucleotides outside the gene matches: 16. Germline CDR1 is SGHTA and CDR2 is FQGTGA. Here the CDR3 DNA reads TGTGCCAGCAGCCCGACGGGACTAGTGGAGGGGGGAAATGAGCAGTTCTTC. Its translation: CASSPTGLVEGGNEQFF.

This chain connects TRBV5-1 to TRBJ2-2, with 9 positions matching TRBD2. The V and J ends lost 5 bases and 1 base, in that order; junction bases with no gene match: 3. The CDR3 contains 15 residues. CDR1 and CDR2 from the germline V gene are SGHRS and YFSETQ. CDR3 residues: CASRKAGGNTGELFF. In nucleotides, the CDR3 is TGCGCCAGCAGGAAAGCGGGAGGGAACACCGGGGAGCTGTTTTTT.

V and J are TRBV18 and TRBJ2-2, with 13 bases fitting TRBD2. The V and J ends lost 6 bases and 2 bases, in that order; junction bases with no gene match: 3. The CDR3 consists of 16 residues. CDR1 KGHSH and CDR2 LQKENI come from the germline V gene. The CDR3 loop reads CASSRLAGGNTGELFF. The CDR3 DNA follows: TGTGCCAGCTCGAGACTAGCGGGAGGTAACACCGGGGAGCTGTTTTTT.

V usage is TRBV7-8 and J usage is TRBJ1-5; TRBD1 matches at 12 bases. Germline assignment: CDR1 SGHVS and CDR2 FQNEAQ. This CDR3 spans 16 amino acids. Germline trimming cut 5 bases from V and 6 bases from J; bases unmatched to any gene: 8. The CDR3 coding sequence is TGTGCCAGCAGCCCCCGGGACAGGGGGCAGGGTCAGCCCCAGCATTTT. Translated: CASSPRDRGQGQPQHF. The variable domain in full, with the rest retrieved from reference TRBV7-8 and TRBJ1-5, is GAGVSQSPRYKVAKRGQDVALRCDPISGHVSLFWYQQALGQGPEFLTYFQNEAQLDKSGLPSDRFFAERPEGSVSTLKIQRTQQEDSAVYLCASSPRDRGQGQPQHFGDGTRLSIL.

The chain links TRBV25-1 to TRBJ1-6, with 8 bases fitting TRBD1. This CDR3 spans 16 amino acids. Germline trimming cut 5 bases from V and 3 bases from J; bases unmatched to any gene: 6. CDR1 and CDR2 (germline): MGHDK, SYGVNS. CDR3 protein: CASSRGQGNYNSPLHF. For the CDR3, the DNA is TGTGCCAGCAGTCGCGGACAGGGCAACTATAATTCACCCCTCCACTTT.

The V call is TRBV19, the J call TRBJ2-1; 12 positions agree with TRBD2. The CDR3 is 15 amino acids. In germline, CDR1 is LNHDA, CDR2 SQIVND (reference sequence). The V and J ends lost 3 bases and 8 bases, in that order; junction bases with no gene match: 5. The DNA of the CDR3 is TGTGCCAGTAGTATGACTAGCGGGAGTATTCATGAGCAGTTCTTC. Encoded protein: CASSMTSGSIHEQFF. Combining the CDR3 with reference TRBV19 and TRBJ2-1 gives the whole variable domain DGGITQSPKYLFRKEGQNVTLSCEQNLNHDAMYWYRQDPGQGLRLIYYSQIVNDFQKGDIAEGYSVSREKKESFPLTVTSAQKNPTAFYLCASSMTSGSIHEQFFGPGTRLTVL.

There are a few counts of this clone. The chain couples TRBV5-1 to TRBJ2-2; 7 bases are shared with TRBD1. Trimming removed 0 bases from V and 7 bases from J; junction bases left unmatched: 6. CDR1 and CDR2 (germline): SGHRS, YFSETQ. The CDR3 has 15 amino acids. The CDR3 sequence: CASSLEGQRGGELFF. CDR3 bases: TGCGCCAGCAGCTTGGAGGGACAGCGTGGCGGGGAGCTGTTTTTT. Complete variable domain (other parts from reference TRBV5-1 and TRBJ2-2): KAGVTQTPRYLIKTRGQQVTLSCSPISGHRSVSWYQQTPGQGLQFLFEYFSETQRNKGNFPGRFSGRQFSNSRSEMNVSTLELGDSALYLCASSLEGQRGGELFFGEGSRLTVL.

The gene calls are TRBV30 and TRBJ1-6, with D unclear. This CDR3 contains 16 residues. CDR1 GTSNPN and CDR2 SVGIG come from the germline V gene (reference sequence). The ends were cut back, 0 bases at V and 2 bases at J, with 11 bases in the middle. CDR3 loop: CAWSVRGQTYNSPLHF. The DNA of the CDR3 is TGTGCCTGGAGTGTACGAGGGCAGACCTATAATTCACCCCTCCACTTT.

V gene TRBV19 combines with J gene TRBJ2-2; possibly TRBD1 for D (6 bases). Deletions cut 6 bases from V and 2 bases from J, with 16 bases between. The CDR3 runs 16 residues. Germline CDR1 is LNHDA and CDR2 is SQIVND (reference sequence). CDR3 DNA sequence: TGTGCCAGTAGAACAGTCTGGGACACTAACACCGGGGAGCTGTTTTTT. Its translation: CASRTVWDTNTGELFF.

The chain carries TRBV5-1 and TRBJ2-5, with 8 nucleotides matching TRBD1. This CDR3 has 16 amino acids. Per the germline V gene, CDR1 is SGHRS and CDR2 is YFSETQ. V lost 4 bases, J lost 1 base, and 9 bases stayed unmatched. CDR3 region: CASSRPSGGPQETQYF. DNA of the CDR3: TGCGCCAGCAGCCGGCCATCAGGGGGCCCCCAAGAGACCCAGTACTTC.

CDR3 region: CASSLNGRGTDTQYF. The CDR3 nucleotides are TGTGCCAGCAGCTTAAACGGGAGGGGCACAGATACGCAGTATTTT. The rearrangement links TRBV7-3 to TRBJ2-3, with 8 nucleotides matching TRBD2. With V trimmed by 1 base and J by 1 base, 1 base remained unmatched. CDR3 size: 15 residues. CDR1 is SGHTA, CDR2 FQGTGA, per germline.

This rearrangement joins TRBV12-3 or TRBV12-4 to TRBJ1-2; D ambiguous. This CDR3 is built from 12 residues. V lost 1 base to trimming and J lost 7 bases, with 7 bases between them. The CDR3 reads CASSLEWAGYTF. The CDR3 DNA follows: TGTGCCAGCAGTTTAGAATGGGCTGGCTACACCTTC.

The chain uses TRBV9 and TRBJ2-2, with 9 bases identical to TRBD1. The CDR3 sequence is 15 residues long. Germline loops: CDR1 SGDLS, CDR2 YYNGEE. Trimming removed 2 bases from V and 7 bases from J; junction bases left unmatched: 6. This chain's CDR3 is CASSVTGGEHGELFF. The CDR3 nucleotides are TGTGCCAGCAGCGTGACAGGGGGGGAACACGGGGAGCTGTTTTTT.

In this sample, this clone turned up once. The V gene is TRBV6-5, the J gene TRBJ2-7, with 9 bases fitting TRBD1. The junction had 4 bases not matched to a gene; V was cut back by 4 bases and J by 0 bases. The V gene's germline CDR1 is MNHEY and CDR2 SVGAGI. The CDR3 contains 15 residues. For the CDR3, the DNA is TGTGCCAGCAGTTCTCCGGACAGGGGCTCCTACGAGCAGTACTTC. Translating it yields CASSSPDRGSYEQYF.